Presented here are 17 T cell receptor beta chains from one specimen sequenced in a study of control samples from healthy donors and cancer patients. TCRdb keeps only in-frame clones here, not all; method: immunoSEQ multiplex PCR. The sample shows around 200,000 clones, 85% to 95% of them seen only once. Sequencing was carried out using blood. The receptor set was obtained from a man younger than 35 in good health.

The CDR3 nucleotides read TGCAGCGTTCAGCAGGGTCCGCAACAGGCCCAGCATTTT. This sequence encodes CSVQQGPQQAQHF. The V call is TRBV29-1, the J call TRBJ1-5, with D perhaps matching TRBD1 (5 bases). Germline CDR1 SQVTM, CDR2 ANQGSEA. The CDR3 is made up of 13 amino acids. The V gene lost 5 bases and the J gene lost 11 bases, with 19 bases spanning the gap. Supplemented by reference TRBV29-1 and TRBJ1-5, the full variable domain reads SAVISQKPSRDICQRGTSLTIQCQVDSQVTMMFWYRQQPGQSLTLIATANQGSEATYESGFVIDKFPISRPNLTFSTLTVSNMSPEDSSIYLCSVQQGPQQAQHFGDGTRLSIL.

This chain joins TRBV6-1 and TRBJ2-3, with unresolved D. This CDR3 spans 15 amino acids. Per the germline V gene, CDR1 is MNHNS and CDR2 is SASEGT. The V gene lost 2 bases and the J gene lost 2 bases, with 11 bases spanning the gap. This chain's CDR3 is CASSENSYLTDTQYF. CDR3 coding DNA: TGTGCCAGCAGTGAAAACTCCTACCTCACAGATACGCAGTATTTT.

This sequence joins TRBV6-1 and TRBJ2-7; 10 nucleotides match TRBD2. CDR3 length equals 16 residues. Germline V CDR1 and CDR2: MNHNS, SASEGT. Unmatched junction bases numbered 12, after V lost 3 bases and J lost 7 bases. CDR3 bases: TGTGCCAGCAGTGAGTTCCCAGCGGGGGGGATGAGGGAGCAGTACTTC. This translates into CASSEFPAGGMREQYF.

V usage is TRBV9 and J usage is TRBJ2-3; D remains unclear. The CDR3 is 14 residues long. V lost 1 base and J 0 bases, leaving 6 bases between the germline ends. Germline CDR1 and CDR2: SGDLS and YYNGEE. The CDR3 reads CASSVQESTDTQYF. The CDR3 DNA follows: TGTGCCAGCAGCGTACAGGAGAGCACAGATACGCAGTATTTT.

V usage is TRBV2 and J usage is TRBJ1-1, with D uncertain. Trimming removed 6 bases from V and 0 bases from J, with 11 bases in between. This CDR3 is 14 amino acids long. Germline CDR1 reads SNHLY; CDR2 reads FYNNEI. The CDR3, as DNA: TGTGCCAGCAGGAACAACGGATTGAACACTGAAGCTTTCTTT. It yields the protein CASRNNGLNTEAFF.

This sequence joins TRBV2 and TRBJ2-1, with 7 nucleotides matching TRBD1. Germline CDR1 SNHLY, CDR2 FYNNEI. The J segment lost 2 bases and the V segment lost 3 bases, leaving 13 bases of the junction unmatched. This CDR3 has 18 residues. The CDR3 is CASSDTGKQGSAYNEQFF. CDR3 sequence (DNA): TGTGCCAGCAGTGACACCGGTAAACAGGGGAGCGCCTACAATGAGCAGTTCTTC.

The chain uses TRBV19 and TRBJ2-3; tentative D call: TRBD1 (7 bases). This CDR3 is built from 14 residues. The germline CDR1 and CDR2 sequences are LNHDA and SQIVND (reference sequence). Trimming left V 6 bases short and J 2 bases short, with 12 bases between. In DNA, the CDR3 is TGTGCCAGTAGCGGGGGACAGTTCACAGATACGCAGTATTTT. Its translation: CASSGGQFTDTQYF.

The chain is built from TRBV7-2 and TRBJ2-1, with no clear D. V dropped 4 bases and J dropped 10 bases, with 17 bases sitting between them. The CDR3 is 14 amino acids. Germline assignment: CDR1 SGHTA and CDR2 FQGNSA. In nucleotides, the CDR3 is TGTGCCAGCAGCTCCCCCTGGCGCCTCGGGGAGCAGTTCTTC. It codes for CASSSPWRLGEQFF.

This chain's CDR3 is CASSFLQGSYEQYF. CDR3 in DNA: TGTGCCAGCAGCTTTCTTCAGGGGTCCTACGAGCAGTACTTC. The V and J genes are TRBV5-6 and TRBJ2-7; possible D gene TRBD1, 6 bases. Trimming took off 2 bases at V and 1 base at J, with 10 bases between the two ends. The CDR3 extends over 14 amino acids. From germline, CDR1 is SGHDT and CDR2 YYEEEE.

This clone was found once. The chain couples TRBV7-6 to TRBJ2-2; 11 positions agree with TRBD2. With 5 bases clipped from V and 1 base from J, the junction kept 9 bases outside the gene matches. The CDR3 loop spans 18 amino acids. CDR1 SGHVS and CDR2 FNYEAQ come from the germline V gene. In DNA, the CDR3 is TGTGCCAGCAGCCCCGCCCCGACTAGCGGGATGAACACCGGGGAGCTGTTTTTT. Translated: CASSPAPTSGMNTGELFF.

The V call is TRBV5-1, the J call TRBJ2-3; D not resolved. CDR1 SGHRS and CDR2 YFSETQ come from the germline V gene. V was cut by 3 bases and J by 0 bases, with 11 bases left in between. This CDR3 has 15 amino acids. The CDR3 region has the DNA TGCGCCAGCAGCTCCGCCCGGTTGAGCACAGATACGCAGTATTTT. Residues: CASSSARLSTDTQYF.

This chain uses TRBV7-8 with TRBJ2-3; tentatively, D is TRBD2 (6 bases). Germline values: CDR1 SGHVS, CDR2 FQNEAQ. V was shortened by 6 bases and J by 4 bases, with 17 bases between the two germline ends. The CDR3 has 15 residues. The CDR3 DNA sequence: TGTGCCAGCAGTCTCGTGGGCGGGGTTTCAGATACGCAGTATTTT. Residues: CASSLVGGVSDTQYF. The full variable domain, its missing parts supplied by reference TRBV7-8 and TRBJ2-3, is GAGVSQSPRYKVAKRGQDVALRCDPISGHVSLFWYQQALGQGPEFLTYFQNEAQLDKSGLPSDRFFAERPEGSVSTLKIQRTQQEDSAVYLCASSLVGGVSDTQYFGPGTRLTVL.

The CDR3, as DNA: TGTGCCAGCAGAGATACAGGGGGAAGCTCCTATAATTCACCCCTCCACTTT. This codes for CASRDTGGSSYNSPLHF. The J gene is TRBJ1-6, the V gene TRBV7-3, with 8 bases fitting TRBD1. The CDR3 runs to 17 residues. CDR1 and CDR2 from the germline V gene are SGHTA and FQGTGA. After removal of 6 bases from V and 0 bases from J, the junction contained 7 bases not matched to a gene.

The CDR3 coding sequence is TGTGCCAGCAGTTTCAACAGGGGAAGCTCCTACGAGCAGTACTTC. Its translation: CASSFNRGSSYEQYF. J is TRBJ2-7 and V is TRBV27, with TRBD1 matching over 7 bases. J lost 0 bases, V lost 3 bases, and 5 bases had no gene match. Germline V gene lookup returns CDR1 MNHEY and CDR2 SMNVEV (reference sequence). The CDR3 is 15 amino acids.

The rearrangement uses TRBV5-1 and TRBJ2-1; D may be TRBD1 or TRBD2 (7 bases each). Germline loops: CDR1 SGHRS, CDR2 YFSETQ. The CDR3 loop spans 15 amino acids. Trimming shortened V by 4 bases and J by 6 bases, and 17 bases separated the two germline ends. CDR3 sequence: CASSPGGGRPNEQFF. The CDR3 DNA is TGCGCCAGCAGCCCAGGGGGGGGCCGTCCCAATGAGCAGTTCTTC.

The chain uses TRBV5-4 and TRBJ2-3; possible D gene TRBD2, 6 bases. The CDR3 length is 14 residues. The V gene lost 4 bases and the J gene lost 2 bases, with 11 bases spanning the gap. CDR1 SGHNT and CDR2 YYREEE come from the germline V gene (reference sequence). Here the CDR3 reads CASSGGLNTDTQYF. In DNA, the CDR3 is TGTGCCAGCAGCGGGGGACTTAACACAGATACGCAGTATTTT. The full variable domain, completed using reference TRBV5-4 and TRBJ2-3, is ETGVTQSPTHLIKTRGQQVTLRCSSQSGHNTVSWYQQALGQGPQFIFQYYREEENGRGNFPPRFSGLQFPNYSSELNVNALELDDSALYLCASSGGLNTDTQYFGPGTRLTVL.

As to this clone: Other DNA variants within this sample encode the same CDR3. The V call is TRBV18, the J call TRBJ1-6, with D possibly being TRBD1 (5 bases). Germline V gives CDR1 KGHSH, CDR2 LQKENI. The CDR3 is made up of 13 amino acids. Trimming stripped 8 bases from V and 8 bases from J, with 13 bases between. CDR3 sequence: CASRQGIDSPLHF. The CDR3 DNA reads as TGTGCCAGCCGCCAGGGAATTGATTCACCCCTCCACTTT. Full variable domain (outside the CDR3, taken from reference TRBV18 and TRBJ1-6): NAGVMQNPRHLVRRRGQEARLRCSPMKGHSHVYWYRQLPEEGLKFMVYLQKENIIDESGMPKERFSAEFPKEGPSILRIQQVVRGDSAAYFCASRQGIDSPLHFGNGTRLTVT.